This T cell receptor beta chain came from a study of blood T cell repertoires in COVID-19. Study as a whole: Samples representing acute and convalescent COVID-19 were sourced from the United States, Italy and Spain. The analysed material was cDNA or gDNA that came from T cells, B-cell-depleted T cells, or PBMCs.

In the source study's methods: How many nucleated cells were present was estimated from reference gene primer amplification. The protocol was immunoSEQ multiplex PCR, while the TCRdb copy is restricted to in-frame clones and leaves out a portion. The V and J calls and clone size come from that table; D and trimming were worked out from the DNA. The sample contains under 400,000 clones, nearly 90% of which appear only once. Germline assignment: CDR1 MNHEY and CDR2 SVGAGI. This CDR3 is 15 amino acids long. V shed 4 bases and J 1 base; nucleotides not matched to a gene: 2. This clonotype was sampled from a young man with active or convalescent COVID-19. This chain uses TRBV6-5 with TRBJ2-2, with 8 positions matching TRBD1. The sample taken for sequencing was peripheral blood. This CDR3 is CASSLDRVNTGELFF. DNA of the CDR3: TGTGCCAGCAGTTTGGACAGGGTGAACACCGGGGAGCTGTTTTTT.